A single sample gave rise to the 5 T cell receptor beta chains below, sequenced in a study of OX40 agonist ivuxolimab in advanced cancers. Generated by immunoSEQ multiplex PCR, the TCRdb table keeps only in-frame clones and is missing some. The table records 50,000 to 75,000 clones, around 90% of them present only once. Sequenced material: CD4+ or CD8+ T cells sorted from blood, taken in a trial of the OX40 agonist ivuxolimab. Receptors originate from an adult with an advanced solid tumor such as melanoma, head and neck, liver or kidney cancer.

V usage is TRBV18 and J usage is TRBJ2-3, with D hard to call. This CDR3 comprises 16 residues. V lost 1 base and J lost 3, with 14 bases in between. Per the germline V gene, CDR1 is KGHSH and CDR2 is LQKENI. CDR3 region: CASSPRGAIGTDTQYF. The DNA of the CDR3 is TGTGCCAGCTCACCACGTGGTGCAATTGGGACAGATACGCAGTATTTT.

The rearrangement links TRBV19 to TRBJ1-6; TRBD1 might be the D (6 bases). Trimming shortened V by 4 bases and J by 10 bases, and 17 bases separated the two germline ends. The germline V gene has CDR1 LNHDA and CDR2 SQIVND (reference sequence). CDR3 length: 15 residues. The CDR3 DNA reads TGTGCCAGTAGTAATCGGGCCCTCGGGGGCTCACCCCTCCACTTT. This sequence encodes CASSNRALGGSPLHF.

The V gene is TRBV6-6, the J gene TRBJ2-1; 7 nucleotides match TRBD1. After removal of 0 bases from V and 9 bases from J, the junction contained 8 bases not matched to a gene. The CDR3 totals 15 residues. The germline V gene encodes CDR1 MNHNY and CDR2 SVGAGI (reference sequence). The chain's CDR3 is CASSYSTQGLSEQFF. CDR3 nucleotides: TGTGCCAGCAGTTACTCGACACAGGGGTTGAGTGAGCAGTTCTTC.

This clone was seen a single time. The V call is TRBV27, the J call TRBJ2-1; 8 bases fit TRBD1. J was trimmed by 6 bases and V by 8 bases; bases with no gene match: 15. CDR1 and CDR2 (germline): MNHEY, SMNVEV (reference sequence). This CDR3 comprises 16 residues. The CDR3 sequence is CASPRAAWTGSNEQFF. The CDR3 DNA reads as TGTGCCAGCCCCCGGGCGGCCTGGACAGGGAGCAATGAGCAGTTCTTC.

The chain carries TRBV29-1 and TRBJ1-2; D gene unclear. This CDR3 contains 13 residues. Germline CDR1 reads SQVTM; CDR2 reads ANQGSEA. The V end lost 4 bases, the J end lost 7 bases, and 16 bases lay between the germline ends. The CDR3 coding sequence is TGCAGCGTTGGGGCTCACAATCAGATTGGCTACACCTTC. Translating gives CSVGAHNQIGYTF.